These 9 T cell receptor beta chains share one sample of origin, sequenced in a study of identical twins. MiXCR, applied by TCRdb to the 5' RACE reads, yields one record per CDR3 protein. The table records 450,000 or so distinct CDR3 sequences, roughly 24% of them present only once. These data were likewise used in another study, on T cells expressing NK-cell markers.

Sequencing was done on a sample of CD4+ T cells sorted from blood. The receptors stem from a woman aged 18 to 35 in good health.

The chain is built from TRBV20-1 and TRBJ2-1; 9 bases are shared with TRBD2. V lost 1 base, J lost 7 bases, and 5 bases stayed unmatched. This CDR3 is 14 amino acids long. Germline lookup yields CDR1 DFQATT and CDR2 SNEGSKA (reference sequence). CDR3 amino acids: CSARGLAVKNEQFF. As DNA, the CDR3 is TGCAGTGCTAGAGGACTAGCGGTAAAAAATGAGCAGTTCTTC.

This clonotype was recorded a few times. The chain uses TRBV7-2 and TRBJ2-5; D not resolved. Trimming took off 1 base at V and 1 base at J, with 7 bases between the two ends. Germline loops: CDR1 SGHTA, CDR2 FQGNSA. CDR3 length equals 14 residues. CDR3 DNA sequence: TGTGCCAGCAGCTTAGGAGGATTCCAAGAGACCCAGTACTTC. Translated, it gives CASSLGGFQETQYF.

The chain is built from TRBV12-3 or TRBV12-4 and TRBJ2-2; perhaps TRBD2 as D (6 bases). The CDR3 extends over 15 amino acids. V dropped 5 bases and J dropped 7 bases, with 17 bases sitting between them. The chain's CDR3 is CASSRRGTGGGELFF. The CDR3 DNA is TGTGCCAGCAGTCGGCGCGGGACTGGGGGCGGGGAGCTGTTTTTT.

In DNA form, the CDR3 reads TGTGCCTTGACGAGGACTAGCGGGAGGGTAACAGATACGCAGTATTTT. Residues: CALTRTSGRVTDTQYF. V and J are TRBV7-9 and TRBJ2-3; TRBD2 aligns across 15 bases. CDR3 size: 16 residues. Germline V lookup: CDR1 SEHNR, CDR2 FQNEAQ (reference sequence). The V segment lost 11 bases and the J segment 3 bases; nucleotides outside the gene matches: 9.

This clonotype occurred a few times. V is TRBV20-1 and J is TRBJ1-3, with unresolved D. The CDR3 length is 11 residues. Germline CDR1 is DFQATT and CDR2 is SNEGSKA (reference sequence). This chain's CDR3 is CIGSSGNTIYF. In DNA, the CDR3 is TGCATTGGCTCCTCTGGAAACACCATATATTTT.

The CDR3, as DNA: TGTGCCAGCAGCCAAGATCGGACAGGGGCTTACAATGAGCAGTTCTTC. Translating gives CASSQDRTGAYNEQFF. This chain joins TRBV4-2 and TRBJ2-1; 9 positions match TRBD1. Germline CDR1 reads LGHNA; CDR2 reads YNFKEQ. The CDR3 is made up of 16 amino acids. After removal of 0 bases from V and 4 bases from J, the junction contained 4 bases not matched to a gene.

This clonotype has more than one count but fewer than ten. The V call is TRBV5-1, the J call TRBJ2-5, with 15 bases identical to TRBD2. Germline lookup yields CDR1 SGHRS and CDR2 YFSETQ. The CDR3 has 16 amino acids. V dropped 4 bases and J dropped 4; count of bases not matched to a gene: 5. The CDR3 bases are TGCGCCAGCAGCCCTGGACTAGCGGGGGGGCCAGAGACCCAGTACTTC. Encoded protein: CASSPGLAGGPETQYF.

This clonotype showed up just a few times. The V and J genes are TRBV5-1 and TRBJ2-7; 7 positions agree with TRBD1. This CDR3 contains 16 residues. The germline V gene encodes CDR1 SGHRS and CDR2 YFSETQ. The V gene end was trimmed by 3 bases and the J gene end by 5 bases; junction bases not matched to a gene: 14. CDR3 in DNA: TGCGCCAGCAGCTATACGTTGGGCAGGGGGTCCCACGAGCAGTACTTC. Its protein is CASSYTLGRGSHEQYF.

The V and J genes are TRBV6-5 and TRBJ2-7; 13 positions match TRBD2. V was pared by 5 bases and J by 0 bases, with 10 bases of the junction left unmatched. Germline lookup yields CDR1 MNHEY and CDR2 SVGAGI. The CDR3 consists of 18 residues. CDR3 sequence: CASSHQTSGRNSSYEQYF. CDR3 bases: TGTGCCAGCAGTCACCAGACTAGCGGGAGGAATAGCTCCTACGAGCAGTACTTC.